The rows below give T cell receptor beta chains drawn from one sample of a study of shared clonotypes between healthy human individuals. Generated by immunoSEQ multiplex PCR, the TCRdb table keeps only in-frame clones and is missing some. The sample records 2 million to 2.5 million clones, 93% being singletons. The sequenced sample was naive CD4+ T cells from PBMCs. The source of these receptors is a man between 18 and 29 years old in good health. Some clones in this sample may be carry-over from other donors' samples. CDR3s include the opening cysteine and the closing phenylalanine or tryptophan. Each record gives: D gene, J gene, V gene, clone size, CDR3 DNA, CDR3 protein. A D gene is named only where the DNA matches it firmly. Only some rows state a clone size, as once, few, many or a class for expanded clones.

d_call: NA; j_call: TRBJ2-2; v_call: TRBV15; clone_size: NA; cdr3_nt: TGTGCCACCAGCAGAGATACTGGGAACACCGGGGAGCTGTTTTTT; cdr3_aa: CATSRDTGNTGELFF
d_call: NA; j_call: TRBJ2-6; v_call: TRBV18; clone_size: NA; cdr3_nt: TGTGCCAGCTCACCCACCCCGAGCTCTGGGGCCAACGTCCTGACTTTC; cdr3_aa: CASSPTPSSGANVLTF
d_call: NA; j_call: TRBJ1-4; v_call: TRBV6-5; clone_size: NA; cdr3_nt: TGTGCCAGCAGTTACAACGATGCAACTAATGAAAAACTGTTTTTT; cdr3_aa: CASSYNDATNEKLFF
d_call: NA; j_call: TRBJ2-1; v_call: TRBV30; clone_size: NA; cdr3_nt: TGTGCCTGGAGTATTGGAATGGGTACCTACAATGAGCAGTTCTTC; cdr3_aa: CAWSIGMGTYNEQFF
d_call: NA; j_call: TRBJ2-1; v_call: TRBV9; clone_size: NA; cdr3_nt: TGTGCCAGCGGCCCCCGGGGTACCGGTGTGAATGAGCAGTTCTTC; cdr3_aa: CASGPRGTGVNEQFF
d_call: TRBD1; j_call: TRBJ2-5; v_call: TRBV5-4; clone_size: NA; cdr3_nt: TGTGCCAGCAGCTTCGACAGGGTTCAAGAGACCCAGTACTTC; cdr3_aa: CASSFDRVQETQYF
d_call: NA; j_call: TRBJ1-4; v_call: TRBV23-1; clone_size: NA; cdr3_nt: TGCGCCAGCAGTCATTCCCCAATAAACAAAACTAATGAAAAACTGTTTTTT; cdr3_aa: CASSHSPINKTNEKLFF
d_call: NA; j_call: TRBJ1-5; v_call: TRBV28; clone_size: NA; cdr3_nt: TGTGCCAGCAGAATGAACCACAGGGATCAGCCCCAGCATTTT; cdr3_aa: CASRMNHRDQPQHF
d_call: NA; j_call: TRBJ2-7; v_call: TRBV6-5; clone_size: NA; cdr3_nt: TGTGCCAGCAGTCAGGGGATTCTGGGCCAGCAGTACTTC; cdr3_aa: CASSQGILGQQYF
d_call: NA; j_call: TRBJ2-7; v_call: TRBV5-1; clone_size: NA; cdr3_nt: TGCGCCAGCAGCATCGATGTACGGGCCATGGAGCAGTACTTC; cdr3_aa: CASSIDVRAMEQYF
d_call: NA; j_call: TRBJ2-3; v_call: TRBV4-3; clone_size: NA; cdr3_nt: TGCGCCAGCAGCCAAGATCCGGTAGATACGCAGTATTTT; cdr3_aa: CASSQDPVDTQYF
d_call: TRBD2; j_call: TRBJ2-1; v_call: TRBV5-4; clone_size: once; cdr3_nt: TGTGCCAGCAGCTCGAGACTAGCGGGAATCAATGAGCAGTTCTTC; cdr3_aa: CASSSRLAGINEQFF
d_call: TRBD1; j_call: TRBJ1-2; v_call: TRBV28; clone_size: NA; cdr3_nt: TGTGCCAGCAGATATCCCGGGACAGGGGGCTGGTTGGCGGGCGGCTACACCTTC; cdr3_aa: CASRYPGTGGWLAGGYTF